The 5 T cell receptor beta chains reported below all come from one sample, sequenced in a study of cytomegalovirus exposure and HLA in healthy donors. Primers included in the PCR were 60 Vbeta and 13 Jbeta primers. The table came from immunoSEQ multiplex PCR; TCRdb's copy has only in-frame clones and leaves some out. In the table there are 150,000 to 200,000 clones, 60% to 85% of which are singletons. The sequencing sample was made of PBMCs. These receptors were taken from a female donor in good health and CMV-seronegative.

V usage is TRBV23-1 and J usage is TRBJ2-2, with unresolved D. TRBV23-1 is assigned to the ORF class and has an uncertain function. The V gene lost 6 bases and the J gene lost 4 bases, with 9 bases spanning the gap. This CDR3 has 13 residues. The CDR3 region is CASSITGTGELFF. In DNA, the CDR3 is TGCGCCAGCAGCATCACGGGCACCGGGGAGCTGTTTTTT.

The chain uses TRBV4-1 and TRBJ2-3, with 8 bases aligning to TRBD2. Trimming at V came to 4 bases and at J to 2 bases, leaving 11 bases not matched to a gene. The CDR3 runs 17 residues. In germline, CDR1 is MGHRA, CDR2 YSYEKL. In DNA form, the CDR3 reads TGCGCCAGCAGCCTAGGGACTAGTCACTTTAACACAGATACGCAGTATTTT. Protein product: CASSLGTSHFNTDTQYF.

Worth noting for this clone: The same CDR3 also results from other DNA sequences found in this sample. The chain employs TRBV2 and TRBJ1-1, with TRBD1 matching over 7 bases. Looked up from germline, CDR1 is SNHLY and CDR2 is FYNNEI. The V gene end was trimmed by 7 bases and the J gene end by 1 base; junction bases not matched to a gene: 3. CDR3 length: 13 amino acids. CDR3: CASNRDRNTEAFF. CDR3 bases: TGTGCCAGCAACCGGGACAGGAACACTGAAGCTTTCTTT.

The rearrangement links TRBV19 to TRBJ1-5, with 7 bases matching TRBD1. The CDR3 length is 14 residues. Germline V gene lookup returns CDR1 LNHDA and CDR2 SQIVND (reference sequence). The V segment lost 7 bases and the J segment 11 bases; nucleotides outside the gene matches: 14. CDR3 nucleotide sequence: TGTGCCAGTACCCGACAGGGCGGGAGGGGGGCCCAGCATTTT. Translated, it gives CASTRQGGRGAQHF. Filled out from reference TRBV19 and TRBJ1-5, the complete variable domain reads DGGITQSPKYLFRKEGQNVTLSCEQNLNHDAMYWYRQDPGQGLRLIYYSQIVNDFQKGDIAEGYSVSREKKESFPLTVTSAQKNPTAFYLCASTRQGGRGAQHFGDGTRLSIL.

The chain combines TRBV10-1 with TRBJ1-1; 7 bases map to TRBD1. The CDR3 spans 14 residues. V lost 0 bases and J lost 4; bases outside the gene matches: 2. Germline lookup yields CDR1 WNHNN and CDR2 SYGVQD (reference sequence). The CDR3, as DNA: TGCGCCAGCAGTGAGTCCGGGACAGCCACTGAAGCTTTCTTT. This translates into CASSESGTATEAFF.